The subject of this entry is one T cell receptor beta chain. Its target is not known. This record belongs to a study of PD-1 blockade in classical Hodgkin lymphoma. Overall study findings and caveats: The diversity seen at baseline in complete responders resembled that of newly diagnosed patients. Diminished baseline TCR diversity has been reported in newly diagnosed patients relative to healthy donors.

The CDR3 is 18 residues long. V was trimmed by 5 bases and J by 3 bases, leaving 26 bases between them. Germline V gene sequence: CDR1 SGHAT, CDR2 FQNNGV. This sample's time point: cycle 4 day 1 (C4D1), after 6 weeks of nivolumab. Relapses following autologous stem cell transplantation were seen in all patients, with brentuximab vedotin exposure varying. TCRdb's table, derived via immunoSEQ multiplex PCR, lists solely in-frame clones and lacks some. This sample has tens of thousands of clones, with around 74% found just once. The rearrangement links TRBV11-2 to TRBJ2-7; tentatively, D is TRBD1 (5 bases). This sample comprised peripheral blood mononuclear cells (PBMCs), obtained before the fourth cycle of nivolumab. The sequence was collected from a human donor with classical Hodgkin lymphoma. DNA of the CDR3: TGTGCCAGCAGCCTACACCCTCCTGACAGATATATATTCTACGAGCAGTACTTC. Translated, it gives CASSLHPPDRYIFYEQYF.